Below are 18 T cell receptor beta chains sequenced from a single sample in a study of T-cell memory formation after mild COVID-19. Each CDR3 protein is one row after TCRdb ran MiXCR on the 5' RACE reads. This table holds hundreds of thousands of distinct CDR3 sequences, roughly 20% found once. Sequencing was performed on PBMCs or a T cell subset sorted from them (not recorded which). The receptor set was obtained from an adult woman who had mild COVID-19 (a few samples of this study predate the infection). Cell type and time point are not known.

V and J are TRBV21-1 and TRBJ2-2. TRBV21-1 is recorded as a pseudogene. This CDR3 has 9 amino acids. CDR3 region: CASDGELFF. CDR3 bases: TGTGCCAGCGACGGGGAGCTGTTTTTT.

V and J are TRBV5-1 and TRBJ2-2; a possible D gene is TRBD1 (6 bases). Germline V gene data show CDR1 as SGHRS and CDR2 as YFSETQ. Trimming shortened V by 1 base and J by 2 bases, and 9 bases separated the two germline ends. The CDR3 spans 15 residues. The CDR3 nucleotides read TGCGCCAGCAGCTTGCGGACAGACAACACCGGGGAGCTGTTTTTT. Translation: CASSLRTDNTGELFF.

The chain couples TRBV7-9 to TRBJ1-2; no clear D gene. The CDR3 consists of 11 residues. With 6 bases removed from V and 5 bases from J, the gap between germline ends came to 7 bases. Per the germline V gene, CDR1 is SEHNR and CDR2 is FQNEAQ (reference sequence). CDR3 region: CASSLEYGYTF. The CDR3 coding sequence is TGTGCCAGCAGTCTTGAATATGGCTACACCTTC.

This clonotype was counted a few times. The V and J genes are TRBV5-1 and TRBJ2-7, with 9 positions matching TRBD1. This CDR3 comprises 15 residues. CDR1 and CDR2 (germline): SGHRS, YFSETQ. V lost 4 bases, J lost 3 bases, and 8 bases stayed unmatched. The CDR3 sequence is CASSRQETGGYEQYF. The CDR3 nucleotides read TGCGCCAGCAGCCGTCAAGAGACAGGGGGCTACGAGCAGTACTTC.

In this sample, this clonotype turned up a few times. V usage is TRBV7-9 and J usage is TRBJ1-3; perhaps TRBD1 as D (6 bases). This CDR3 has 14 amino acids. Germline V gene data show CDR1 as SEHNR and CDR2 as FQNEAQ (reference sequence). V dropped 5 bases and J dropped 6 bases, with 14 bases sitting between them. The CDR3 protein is CASSGSGTLNTIYF. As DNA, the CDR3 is TGTGCCAGCAGCGGGTCCGGGACACTAAACACCATATATTTT.

CDR3 sequence (DNA): TGTGCCAGCAGCCAAGGGTGGGATTTAGCTGGGGCCAACGTCCTGACTTTC. Protein product: CASSQGWDLAGANVLTF. The V gene is TRBV14, the J gene TRBJ2-6; D call uncertain. Germline-derived CDR1 and CDR2 are SGHDN and FVKESK. The V gene lost 1 base and the J gene lost 2 bases, with 12 bases spanning the gap. The CDR3 contains 17 residues.

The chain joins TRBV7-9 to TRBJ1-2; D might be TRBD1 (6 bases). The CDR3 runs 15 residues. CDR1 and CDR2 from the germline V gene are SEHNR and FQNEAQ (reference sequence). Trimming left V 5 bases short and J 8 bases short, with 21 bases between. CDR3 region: CASSVRQGIVGGYTF. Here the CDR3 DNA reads TGTGCCAGCAGCGTGCGCCAGGGGATTGTAGGGGGCTACACCTTC.

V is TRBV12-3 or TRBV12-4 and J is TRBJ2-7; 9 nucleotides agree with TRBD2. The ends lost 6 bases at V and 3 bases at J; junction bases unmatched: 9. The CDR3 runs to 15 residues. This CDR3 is CASSWRGGRNYEQYF. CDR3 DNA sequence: TGTGCCAGCAGCTGGCGGGGGGGCCGAAACTACGAGCAGTACTTC.

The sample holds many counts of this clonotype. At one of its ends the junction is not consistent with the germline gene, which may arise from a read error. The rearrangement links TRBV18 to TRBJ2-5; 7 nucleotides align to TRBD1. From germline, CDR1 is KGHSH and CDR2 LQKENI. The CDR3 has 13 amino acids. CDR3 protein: CASSPGQQETQYF. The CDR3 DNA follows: TGCGCCAGCAGCCCGGGACAGCAAGAGACCCAGTACTTC. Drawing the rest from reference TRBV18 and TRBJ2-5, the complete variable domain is NAGVMQNPRHLVRRRGQEARLRCSPMKGHSHVYWYRQLPEEGLKFMVYLQKENIIDESGMPKERFSAEFPKEGPSILRIQQVVRGDSAAYFCASSPGQQETQYFGPGTRLLVL.

DNA of the CDR3: TGTGCCAGCAGCCAAGTAGCGGGGGGGTCGATAGATACGCAGTATTTT. Protein sequence: CASSQVAGGSIDTQYF. This chain joins TRBV7-2 and TRBJ2-3; 11 bases agree with TRBD2. Trimming removed 5 bases from V and 5 bases from J; junction bases left unmatched: 9. The V gene's germline CDR1 is SGHTA and CDR2 FQGNSA. The CDR3 sequence is 16 residues long.

The CDR3 DNA sequence: TGTGCCAGCAGCCAAATCGGCGGGAGAATATACAATGAGCAGTTCTTC. Protein product: CASSQIGGRIYNEQFF. This chain connects TRBV4-2 to TRBJ2-1, with TRBD2 identical over 7 bases. V lost 2 bases, J lost 4 bases, and 8 bases stayed unmatched. The CDR3 totals 16 residues. Germline CDR1 reads LGHNA; CDR2 reads YNFKEQ.

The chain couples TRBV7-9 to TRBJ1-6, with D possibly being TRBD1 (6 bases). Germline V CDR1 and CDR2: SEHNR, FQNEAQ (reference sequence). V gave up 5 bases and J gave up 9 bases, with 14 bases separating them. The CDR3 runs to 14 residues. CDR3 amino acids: CASSLGQGTSPLHF. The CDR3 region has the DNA TGTGCCAGCAGCCTCGGGCAGGGGACTTCACCCCTCCACTTT. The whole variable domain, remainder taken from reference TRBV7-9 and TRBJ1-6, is DTGVSQNPRHKITKRGQNVTFRCDPISEHNRLYWYRQTLGQGPEFLTYFQNEAQLEKSRLLSDRFSAERPKGSFSTLEIQRTEQGDSAMYLCASSLGQGTSPLHFGNGTRLTVT.

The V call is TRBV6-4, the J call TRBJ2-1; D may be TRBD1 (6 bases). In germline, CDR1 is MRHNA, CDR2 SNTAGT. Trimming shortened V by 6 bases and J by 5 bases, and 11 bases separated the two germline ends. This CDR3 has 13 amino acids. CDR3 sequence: CASRGQLDNEQFF. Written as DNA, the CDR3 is TGTGCCAGCAGAGGACAGCTAGACAATGAGCAGTTCTTC.

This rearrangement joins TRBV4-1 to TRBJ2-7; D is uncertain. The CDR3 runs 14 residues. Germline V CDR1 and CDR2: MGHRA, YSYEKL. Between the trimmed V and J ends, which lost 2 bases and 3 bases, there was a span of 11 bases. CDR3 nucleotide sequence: TGCGCCAGCAGCCAAAGGGCCCCGGACTACGAGCAGTACTTC. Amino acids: CASSQRAPDYEQYF.

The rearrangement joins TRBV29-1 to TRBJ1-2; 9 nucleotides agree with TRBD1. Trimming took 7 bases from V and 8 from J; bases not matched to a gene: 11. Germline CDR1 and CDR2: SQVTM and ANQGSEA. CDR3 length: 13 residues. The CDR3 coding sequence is TGCAGCGCGGACCAACAGGGGGCCACGGGCTACACCTTC. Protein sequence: CSADQQGATGYTF.

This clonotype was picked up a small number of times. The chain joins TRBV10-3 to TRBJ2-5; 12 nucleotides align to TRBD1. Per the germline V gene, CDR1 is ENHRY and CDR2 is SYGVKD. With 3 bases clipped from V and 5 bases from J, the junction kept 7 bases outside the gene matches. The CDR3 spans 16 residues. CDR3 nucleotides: TGTGCCATCAGTGATCCGGGGACAGGGGGCTATGAGACCCAGTACTTC. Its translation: CAISDPGTGGYETQYF.

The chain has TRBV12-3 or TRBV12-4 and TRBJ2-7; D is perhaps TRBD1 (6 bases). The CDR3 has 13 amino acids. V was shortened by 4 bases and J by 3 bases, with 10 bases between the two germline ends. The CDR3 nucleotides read TGTGCCAGCAGTTCCACAGGGAACTACGAGCAGTACTTC. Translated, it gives CASSSTGNYEQYF.

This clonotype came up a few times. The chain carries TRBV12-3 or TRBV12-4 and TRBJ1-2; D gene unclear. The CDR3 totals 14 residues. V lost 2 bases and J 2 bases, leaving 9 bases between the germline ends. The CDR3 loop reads CASSLRRPNYGYTF. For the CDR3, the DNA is TGTGCCAGCAGTTTAAGGCGGCCCAACTATGGCTACACCTTC.